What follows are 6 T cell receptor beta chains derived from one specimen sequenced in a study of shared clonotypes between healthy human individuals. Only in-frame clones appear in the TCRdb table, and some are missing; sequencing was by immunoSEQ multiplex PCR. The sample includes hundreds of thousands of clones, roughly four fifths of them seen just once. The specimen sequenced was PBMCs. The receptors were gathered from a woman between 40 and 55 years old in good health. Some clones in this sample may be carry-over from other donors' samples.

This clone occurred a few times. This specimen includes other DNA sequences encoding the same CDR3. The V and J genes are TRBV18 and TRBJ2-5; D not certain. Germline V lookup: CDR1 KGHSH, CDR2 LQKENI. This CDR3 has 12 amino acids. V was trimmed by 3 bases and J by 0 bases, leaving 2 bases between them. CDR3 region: CASSPNQETQYF. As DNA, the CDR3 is TGTGCCAGCTCACCCAACCAAGAGACCCAGTACTTC. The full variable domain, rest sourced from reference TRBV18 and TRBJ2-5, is NAGVMQNPRHLVRRRGQEARLRCSPMKGHSHVYWYRQLPEEGLKFMVYLQKENIIDESGMPKERFSAEFPKEGPSILRIQQVVRGDSAAYFCASSPNQETQYFGPGTRLLVL.

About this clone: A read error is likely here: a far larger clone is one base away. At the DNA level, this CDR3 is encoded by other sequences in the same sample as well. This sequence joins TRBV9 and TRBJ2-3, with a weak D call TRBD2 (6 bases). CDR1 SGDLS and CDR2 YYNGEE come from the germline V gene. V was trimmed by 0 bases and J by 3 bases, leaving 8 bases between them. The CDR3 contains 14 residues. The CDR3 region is CASSVATSTDTQYF. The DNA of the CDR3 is TGTGCCAGCAGCGTAGCGACTAGTACAGATACGCAGTATTTT.

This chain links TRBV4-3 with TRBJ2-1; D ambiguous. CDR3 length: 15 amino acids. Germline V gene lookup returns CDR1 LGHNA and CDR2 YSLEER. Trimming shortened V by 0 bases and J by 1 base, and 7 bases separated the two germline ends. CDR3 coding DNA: TGCGCCAGCAGCCAAGAGGGATCTTCCTACAATGAGCAGTTCTTC. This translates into CASSQEGSSYNEQFF.

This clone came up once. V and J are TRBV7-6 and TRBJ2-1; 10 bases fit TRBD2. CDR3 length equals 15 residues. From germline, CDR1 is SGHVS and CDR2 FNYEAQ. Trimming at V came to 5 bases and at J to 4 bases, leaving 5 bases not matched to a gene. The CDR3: CASSQLAGSYNEQFF. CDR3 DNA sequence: TGTGCCAGCAGCCAACTAGCGGGGTCATACAATGAGCAGTTCTTC.

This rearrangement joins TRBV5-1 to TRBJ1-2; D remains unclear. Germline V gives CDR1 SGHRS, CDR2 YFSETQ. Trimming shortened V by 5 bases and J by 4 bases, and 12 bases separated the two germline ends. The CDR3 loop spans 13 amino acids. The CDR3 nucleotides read TGCGCCAGCAGGGGAGTAGGGAGCTATGGCTACACCTTC. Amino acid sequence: CASRGVGSYGYTF. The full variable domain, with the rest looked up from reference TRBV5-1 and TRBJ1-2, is KAGVTQTPRYLIKTRGQQVTLSCSPISGHRSVSWYQQTPGQGLQFLFEYFSETQRNKGNFPGRFSGRQFSNSRSEMNVSTLELGDSALYLCASRGVGSYGYTFGSGTRLTVV.

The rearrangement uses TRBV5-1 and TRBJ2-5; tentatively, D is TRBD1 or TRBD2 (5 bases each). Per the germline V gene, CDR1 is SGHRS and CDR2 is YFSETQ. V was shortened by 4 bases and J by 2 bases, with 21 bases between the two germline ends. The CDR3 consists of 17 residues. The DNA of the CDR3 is TGCGCCAGCAGCGGGGGAAGCCTAGAAGTCCTTCAAGAGACCCAGTACTTC. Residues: CASSGGSLEVLQETQYF. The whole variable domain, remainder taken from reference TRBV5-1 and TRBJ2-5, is KAGVTQTPRYLIKTRGQQVTLSCSPISGHRSVSWYQQTPGQGLQFLFEYFSETQRNKGNFPGRFSGRQFSNSRSEMNVSTLELGDSALYLCASSGGSLEVLQETQYFGPGTRLLVL.